This is a list of T cell receptor beta chains from one sample in a study of T cells in Graves' hyperthyroidism and ophthalmopathy. TCRdb processed the multiplex PCR reads anew with MiXCR; each CDR3 protein has one entry. This sample yields approximately 600,000 distinct CDR3 sequences, of which roughly 20% are seen a single time; more than 30% belongs to the top ten. Sequenced material: blood. These receptors were obtained from a man under 40 with Graves' ophthalmopathy. Both conserved end residues are part of each CDR3. A D gene is named only where the DNA matches it firmly. The size of a clone is reported for some rows only, either as once, few or many, or as a class for expanded clones.

few | TRBJ2-1 | TRBV28 | NA | TGTGCCATAGGAAGGAATGAGCAGTTCTTC | CAIGRNEQFF
NA | TRBJ2-3 | TRBV14 | NA | TGTGCCAGCAGCGCGAGGTTGAGGGGGTGGAGAGATACGCAGTATTTT | CASSARLRGWRDTQYF
NA | TRBJ2-7 | TRBV11-2 | TRBD1 | TGTGCCAGCAGCTTAACAGGACAGGGTCTGGACGAGCAGTACTTC | CASSLTGQGLDEQYF
few | TRBJ2-2 | TRBV3-1 | TRBD2 | TGTGCCAGCAGCCAAGATAGCGGGAGGACCGGGGAGCTGTTTTTT | CASSQDSGRTGELFF
few | TRBJ2-1 | TRBV6-2/TRBV6-3 | NA | TGTGCCAGCAATAGGGCGCATGCCCCTTACAATGAGCAGTTCTTC | CASNRAHAPYNEQFF
few | TRBJ2-1 | TRBV27 | NA | TGTGCCAGCGGGATCTGGGGTGGTGAGCAGTTCTTC | CASGIWGGEQFF
NA | TRBJ2-3 | TRBV3-1 | TRBD2 | TGTGCCAGCAGCCAAGTTGGCGGGAGCCAGACAGATACGCAGTATTTT | CASSQVGGSQTDTQYF
NA | TRBJ2-7 | TRBV12-3/TRBV12-4 | TRBD1 | TGTGCCAGCAGTTTAGGCCCGACAGGGGCTTCCTACGAGCAGTACTTC | CASSLGPTGASYEQYF
few | TRBJ1-1 | TRBV6-1 | TRBD1 | TGTGCCAGCAGAAGGGGACAGGGGACGAACACTGAAGCTTTCTTT | CASRRGQGTNTEAFF
NA | TRBJ1-1 | TRBV2 | NA | TGTGCCAGCAGGGGGCTCCGGAACACTGAAGCTTTCTTT | CASRGLRNTEAFF
many | TRBJ2-7 | TRBV20-1 | TRBD1 | TGCAGTGCTAGATTAACAGGGGGCCACGAGCAGTACTTC | CSARLTGGHEQYF
NA | TRBJ1-4 | TRBV6-5 | NA | TGTGCCAGCAGTTACTCGCGGCAGCCCGGGGAAAAACTGGTTTTT | CASSYSRQPGEKLVF
few | TRBJ1-6 | TRBV5-1 | TRBD1 | TGCGCCAGCAAGGAGGGGACAGGCAATTCACCCCTCCACTTT | CASKEGTGNSPLHF
NA | TRBJ2-5 | TRBV28 | NA | TGTGCCAGCAGTCTAAGTTTCGGACACCGGAGCCAAGAGACCCAGTACTTC | CASSLSFGHRSQETQYF
few | TRBJ1-2 | TRBV5-6 | TRBD1 | TGTGCCAGCAGCTGGGGACAGATCTTTGGCGGCTACACCTTC | CASSWGQIFGGYTF
many | TRBJ2-1 | TRBV20-1 | NA | TGCAGTGCTAGTAAGGGGTACAATGAGCAGTTCTTC | CSASKGYNEQFF
NA | TRBJ2-5 | TRBV28 | TRBD2 | TGTGCCAGCAGGGCCATAGCGGGGAGGGCAGCAGAGACCCAGTACTTC | CASRAIAGRAAETQYF
many | TRBJ2-7 | TRBV7-2 | NA | TGTGCCAGCAGCTTAGCGGCAGGGCTCTCCTACGAGCAGTACTTC | CASSLAAGLSYEQYF
many | TRBJ2-1 | TRBV5-8 | TRBD2 | TGTGCCAGCAGCTTGTTTACTAGCGGGAGAACTGAGCAGTTCTTC | CASSLFTSGRTEQFF
many | TRBJ2-7 | TRBV28 | TRBD1 | TGTGCCAGCAGTTACGGACAGGGACCATACGAGCAGTACTTC | CASSYGQGPYEQYF
few | TRBJ1-2 | TRBV10-3 | NA | TGTGCCATCAGGAAAGTGGAGAAGGGCTATGGCTACACCTTC | CAIRKVEKGYGYTF
many | TRBJ1-4 | TRBV12-3/TRBV12-4 | NA | TGTGCCAGCAGTCAGTGGGGGGACCGGAATGAAAAACTGTTTTTT | CASSQWGDRNEKLFF
NA | TRBJ1-1 | TRBV27 | NA | TGTGCCAGCAGTCAACATGGAAGGCGGTCGAACACTGAAGCTTTCTTT | CASSQHGRRSNTEAFF
many | TRBJ1-3 | TRBV30 | NA | TGTGCCTGGAGTGTATCGGCTGTTGGAAACACCATATATTTT | CAWSVSAVGNTIYF
NA | TRBJ2-4 | TRBV20-1 | NA | TGCAGTGGAGGGGTAGCCAAAAACATTCAGTACTTC | CSGGVAKNIQYF
many | TRBJ1-5 | TRBV2 | TRBD1 | TGTGCCAGCCGGGACAGGGGGTCTCAGCCCCAGCATTTT | CASRDRGSQPQHF
many | TRBJ1-4 | TRBV27 | TRBD1 | TGTGCCAGCAGTTCCAGGACAGGGAAGGAAAAACTGTTTTTT | CASSSRTGKEKLFF
many | TRBJ2-3 | TRBV3-1 | TRBD2 | TGTGCCAGCAGCCAAGTGGGCGGGAGAACAGATACGCAGTATTTT | CASSQVGGRTDTQYF
many | TRBJ2-2 | TRBV30 | TRBD1 | TGTGCCTGGCACAGGGGGAGCACCGGGGAGCTGTTTTTT | CAWHRGSTGELFF
NA | TRBJ2-7 | TRBV28 | NA | TGTGCCAGCAGTTTAGCACTGCCCGAGCAGTACTTC | CASSLALPEQYF
many | TRBJ1-4 | TRBV3-1 | NA | TGTGCCAGCAGCCATCAAAACAGGGCTAAGGGAGAAAAACTGTTTTTT | CASSHQNRAKGEKLFF
NA | TRBJ1-3 | TRBV6-1 | NA | TGTGCCAGCAGTGACAGCTACCTGAGCTCTGGAAACACCATATATTTT | CASSDSYLSSGNTIYF
NA | TRBJ2-7 | TRBV10-3 | NA | TGTGCCATCAGGTCGACGGCGGAGGAGCAGTACTTC | CAIRSTAEEQYF
few | TRBJ1-4 | TRBV28 | NA | TGTGCCAGCAGTCCCCTGGACAGCGTGGGTGCTGAAAAACTGTTTTTT | CASSPLDSVGAEKLFF
few | TRBJ1-5 | TRBV20-1 | TRBD1 | TGCAGTGCACTTTTACAGGGGGCTAGCAATCAGCCCCAGCATTTT | CSALLQGASNQPQHF
NA | TRBJ2-2 | TRBV18 | TRBD2 | TGTGCCAGCTCACCGGGAGGGGCCTGGTCCGGGGAGCTGTTTTTT | CASSPGGAWSGELFF
many | TRBJ2-7 | TRBV6-5 | TRBD1 | TGTGCCAGCAGTTACCTGACAGGGCCCGCTCGCTACGAGCAGTACTTC | CASSYLTGPARYEQYF
NA | TRBJ1-4 | TRBV7-6 | NA | TGTGCCAGCAGCTTAGCGGGGTCTGCAACTAATGAAAAACTGTTTTTT | CASSLAGSATNEKLFF
few | TRBJ1-2 | TRBV5-6 | NA | TGTGCCAGCAGCTTGGATGTACAGGGAACCTATGGCTACACCTTC | CASSLDVQGTYGYTF
NA | TRBJ1-5 | TRBV2 | NA | TGTGCCAGCAGTGAACACGGAAATCAGCCCCAGCATTTT | CASSEHGNQPQHF
NA | TRBJ2-7 | TRBV6-2/TRBV6-3 | TRBD2 | TGTGCCAGCTTAGCGGGAGGATTCTACGAGCAGTACTTC | CASLAGGFYEQYF
once | TRBJ2-7 | TRBV27 | TRBD2 | TGTGCCAGCGCCAATACCGGGACTAGCGGGAGAACGTCGTACTTC | CASANTGTSGRTSYF
few | TRBJ2-5 | TRBV7-9 | NA | TGTGCCAGCAGCTTCGGGCTCGACAGCCAAGAGACCCAGTACTTC | CASSFGLDSQETQYF
few | TRBJ2-7 | TRBV30 | NA | TGTGCCTGGAGTGGGGAGGAAAGCTCCTACGAGCAGTACTTC | CAWSGEESSYEQYF
NA | TRBJ2-7 | TRBV19 | NA | TGTGCCAGTAGTAGAAGCCTAGACTACGAGCAGTACTTC | CASSRSLDYEQYF
many | TRBJ2-4 | TRBV20-1 | TRBD1 | TGCAGTGCTAGAGAGACAGGGGTCAAAAACATTCAGTACTTC | CSARETGVKNIQYF